Shown below are 30 T cell receptor beta chains from a single sample sequenced in a study of blood T cell repertoires in COVID-19. The repertoire was sequenced with immunoSEQ multiplex PCR; TCRdb's copy has only in-frame clones and lacks some. The sample lists just under 150,000 clones, around nine tenths occurring once. Sequences were obtained from peripheral blood. These receptors were taken from a woman between 50 and 59 years old with active or convalescent COVID-19.

This clone has more than one count but fewer than ten. The chain carries TRBV7-9 and TRBJ2-2, with TRBD2 matching 10 bases. Germline-derived CDR1 and CDR2 are SEHNR and FQNEAQ (reference sequence). The V and J ends lost 5 bases and 5 bases, in that order; junction bases with no gene match: 8. The CDR3 is 16 amino acids. CDR3 sequence: CASSPTTSGITGELFF. CDR3 nucleotide sequence: TGTGCCAGCAGCCCAACTACTAGCGGGATAACCGGGGAGCTGTTTTTT.

This clone was recorded once. The rearrangement uses TRBV25-1 and TRBJ2-1, with 10 bases aligning to TRBD2. CDR1 and CDR2 from the germline V gene are MGHDK and SYGVNS. The trim removed 6 bases at V and 10 bases at J, leaving 0 bases unmatched. The CDR3 totals 11 residues. The CDR3 sequence: CASRGLAEQFF. DNA of the CDR3: TGTGCCAGCAGGGGACTAGCGGAGCAGTTCTTC.

The genes are TRBV2 and TRBJ1-1; a possible D gene is TRBD1 (5 bases). This CDR3 is built from 11 residues. With 7 bases removed from V and 8 bases from J, the gap between germline ends came to 11 bases. Germline V gene data show CDR1 as SNHLY and CDR2 as FYNNEI. CDR3 amino acids: CASKWGVEAFF. The CDR3 nucleotides are TGTGCCAGCAAGTGGGGGGTCGAAGCTTTCTTT.

CDR3 in DNA: TGTGCCAGCAGCTCTACAGGGGGACTCACTGAAGCTTTCTTT. Its translation: CASSSTGGLTEAFF. The rearrangement uses TRBV7-3 and TRBJ1-1, with 8 bases identical to TRBD1. The CDR3 runs 14 residues. The V gene end was trimmed by 4 bases and the J gene end by 4 bases; junction bases not matched to a gene: 5. CDR1 is SGHTA and CDR2 is FQGTGA in the germline V gene.

J is TRBJ1-1 and V is TRBV19; D call uncertain. The CDR3 sequence is 14 residues long. Looked up from germline, CDR1 is LNHDA and CDR2 is SQIVND (reference sequence). The V gene lost 3 bases and the J gene lost 2 bases, with 10 bases spanning the gap. CDR3 sequence (DNA): TGTGCCAGTAGTATCCGTCGGGGTAACACTGAAGCTTTCTTT. This encodes CASSIRRGNTEAFF.

The chain is built from TRBV29-1 and TRBJ2-7; the match to TRBD2 covers 12 bases. Trimming took 5 bases from V and 4 from J; bases not matched to a gene: 3. The CDR3 runs 13 residues. From germline, CDR1 is SQVTM and CDR2 ANQGSEA. CDR3 DNA sequence: TGCAGCGTTTCCGGACTAGCGGGGTACGAGCAGTACTTC. Protein product: CSVSGLAGYEQYF.

This chain links TRBV28 with TRBJ2-1; 10 nucleotides align to TRBD2. This CDR3 has 15 residues. Trimming cost V 8 bases and J 3 bases; bases outside gene matches: 7. Looked up from germline, CDR1 is MDHEN and CDR2 is SYDVKM. CDR3 residues: CASQREGWGYNEQFF. CDR3 nucleotide sequence: TGTGCCAGCCAGCGGGAGGGGTGGGGCTACAATGAGCAGTTCTTC.

This clone was detected a few times. The rearrangement uses TRBV2 and TRBJ2-2; 9 bases line up with TRBD1. Germline lookup yields CDR1 SNHLY and CDR2 FYNNEI. The CDR3 totals 15 residues. The V gene end was trimmed by 4 bases and the J gene end by 5 bases; junction bases not matched to a gene: 5. The CDR3 DNA sequence: TGTGCCAGCAGTGCGCGACAGGGGGGAACCGGGGAGCTGTTTTTT. Protein sequence: CASSARQGGTGELFF.

The V call is TRBV19, the J call TRBJ1-1; no definite D call. V was trimmed by 1 base and J by 1 base, leaving 16 bases between them. This CDR3 contains 17 residues. Germline V gives CDR1 LNHDA, CDR2 SQIVND (reference sequence). DNA of the CDR3: TGTGCCAGTAGTATAGTAGGGAGGTGGGGAAGGAACACTGAAGCTTTCTTT. Translation: CASSIVGRWGRNTEAFF.

For this clone: The germline gene is not matched at one end of the junction; a read error may be the cause. The chain combines TRBV18 with TRBJ2-7; no firm D call. The CDR3 has 12 residues. Looked up from germline, CDR1 is KGHSH and CDR2 is LQKENI. CDR3: CASSPPTSEQYF. Here the CDR3 DNA reads TGTGCCAGCTCTCCACCTACTTCCGAGCAGTACTTC.

V gene TRBV10-3 combines with J gene TRBJ2-1, with a tentative D call TRBD2 (6 bases). The CDR3 is made up of 13 amino acids. V dropped 7 bases and J dropped 5 bases, with 12 bases sitting between them. Germline V lookup: CDR1 ENHRY, CDR2 SYGVKD. CDR3 in DNA: TGTGCCATCAAGGGCGGGGCTAACAATGAGCAGTTCTTC. Its translation is CAIKGGANNEQFF.

The chain joins TRBV10-1 to TRBJ2-7; 11 positions match TRBD2. J gave up 3 bases and V 8 bases, and 6 bases lay outside the gene matches. The CDR3 runs to 14 residues. Germline V CDR1 and CDR2: WNHNN, SYGVQD (reference sequence). CDR3 region: CASGTSGGFYEQYF. The CDR3 DNA reads as TGCGCCAGCGGGACTAGCGGAGGCTTCTACGAGCAGTACTTC.

The chain carries TRBV18 and TRBJ1-1, with D tentatively TRBD1 (5 bases). Germline CDR1 reads KGHSH; CDR2 reads LQKENI. This CDR3 spans 14 amino acids. V was pared by 3 bases and J by 5 bases, with 13 bases between. The CDR3 loop is CASSPQGLGTEAFF. The CDR3 coding sequence is TGTGCCAGCTCACCTCAGGGATTAGGTACTGAAGCTTTCTTT.

The rearrangement joins TRBV7-6 to TRBJ2-2; 7 bases match TRBD1. The CDR3 is 16 amino acids. J gave up 8 bases and V 6 bases, and 15 bases lay outside the gene matches. CDR1 is SGHVS, CDR2 FNYEAQ, per germline. CDR3 sequence: CASRHTGTALKGELFF. In nucleotides, the CDR3 is TGTGCCAGCAGACACACCGGGACAGCATTGAAAGGGGAGCTGTTTTTT.

The chain uses TRBV10-3 and TRBJ2-5; 7 nucleotides match TRBD2. The CDR3 runs 14 residues. V was clipped by 3 bases and J by 3 bases; unmatched bases: 4. Germline V CDR1 and CDR2: ENHRY, SYGVKD. This CDR3 is CAISDGGSKETQYF. CDR3 sequence (DNA): TGTGCCATCAGTGACGGGGGGTCAAAAGAGACCCAGTACTTC.

This chain connects TRBV5-4 to TRBJ1-2; D is undetermined. V was shortened by 3 bases and J by 4 bases, with 10 bases between the two germline ends. The CDR3 runs to 13 residues. Per germline, CDR1 SGHNT and CDR2 YYREEE (reference sequence). CDR3 nucleotide sequence: TGTGCCAGCAGCTCGACCTCAGGCTATGGCTACACCTTC. Protein: CASSSTSGYGYTF.

The chain joins TRBV5-1 to TRBJ2-5; no clear D. CDR1 SGHRS and CDR2 YFSETQ come from the germline V gene. The CDR3 loop spans 11 amino acids. Trimming removed 5 bases from V and 5 bases from J, with 7 bases in between. CDR3 bases: TGCGCCAGCAGAGAGGCGGAGACCCAGTACTTC. This gives the protein CASREAETQYF.

This sequence joins TRBV9 and TRBJ2-2, with 13 bases that match TRBD2. Germline V gene lookup returns CDR1 SGDLS and CDR2 YYNGEE. The junction had 12 bases not matched to a gene; V was cut back by 4 bases and J by 3 bases. The CDR3 is 19 residues long. CDR3 bases: TGTGCCAGCAGCTTCGACGGACTAGCGGGAGAAGGTGACACCGGGGAGCTGTTTTTT. Its translation: CASSFDGLAGEGDTGELFF.

This clone was seen a few times. V and J are TRBV3-1 (or the pseudogene TRBV3-2) and TRBJ1-1; the D gene is possibly TRBD1 (6 bases). V dropped 6 bases and J dropped 0 bases, with 11 bases sitting between them. Per the germline V gene, CDR1 is LGHDT and CDR2 is YNNKEL (reference sequence). CDR3 size: 14 residues. CDR3 protein: CASRRGQMNTEAFF. The CDR3 DNA reads TGTGCCAGCAGAAGAGGACAGATGAACACTGAAGCTTTCTTT.

The chain joins TRBV7-9 to TRBJ2-7; 9 bases match TRBD2. The CDR3 contains 12 residues. Trimming cost V 5 bases and J 6 bases; bases outside gene matches: 2. The germline V gene encodes CDR1 SEHNR and CDR2 FQNEAQ (reference sequence). CDR3 DNA: TGTGCCAGCAGCCCGACTAGCGGCGAGCAGTACTTC. Protein sequence: CASSPTSGEQYF.

This rearrangement joins TRBV15 to TRBJ2-3; 15 nucleotides line up with TRBD2. This CDR3 is 21 amino acids long. The V segment lost 0 bases and the J segment 4 bases; nucleotides outside the gene matches: 14. CDR1 is LNHNV, CDR2 YYDKDF, per germline (reference sequence). DNA for the CDR3: TGTGCCACCAGCAGAGATAGGACTAGCGGGGGGGCCGGTAGGAACGCAGATACGCAGTATTTT. Protein sequence: CATSRDRTSGGAGRNADTQYF. The whole variable domain, remainder taken from reference TRBV15 and TRBJ2-3, is DAMVIQNPRYQVTQFGKPVTLSCSQTLNHNVMYWYQQKSSQAPKLLFHYYDKDFNNEADTPDNFQSRRPNTSFCFLDIRSPGLGDTAMYLCATSRDRTSGGAGRNADTQYFGPGTRLTVL.

The J gene is TRBJ2-3, the V gene TRBV2; D remains ambiguous. Germline loops: CDR1 SNHLY, CDR2 FYNNEI. The CDR3 loop spans 13 amino acids. Between the trimmed V and J ends, which lost 3 bases and 1 base, there was a span of 5 bases. The DNA of the CDR3 is TGTGCCAGCAGTGACGTCGGCACAGATACGCAGTATTTT. Protein: CASSDVGTDTQYF.

This clone was seen more than once but under ten times. CDR3 coding DNA: TGCGCCAGCAGCTTGACCTTGACAGGGGCGAGCACAGATACGCAGTATTTT. This translates into CASSLTLTGASTDTQYF. The chain links TRBV5-1 to TRBJ2-3; TRBD1 agrees at 8 bases. Looked up from germline, CDR1 is SGHRS and CDR2 is YFSETQ. V trimming: 1 base; J trimming: 0 bases; junction bases outside the gene matches: 7. This CDR3 contains 17 residues.

This chain links TRBV6-4 with TRBJ2-1; D possibly corresponds to TRBD2 (6 bases). Trimming stripped 7 bases from V and 4 bases from J, with 17 bases between. Germline V gene sequence: CDR1 MRHNA, CDR2 SNTAGT. This CDR3 is 15 amino acids long. As DNA, the CDR3 is TGTGCCAGCACCGAGAGGGACGGAGGGTACAATGAGCAGTTCTTC. Translation: CASTERDGGYNEQFF.

V and J are TRBV24-1 and TRBJ2-5; D not certain. V was shortened by 3 bases and J by 0 bases, with 7 bases between the two germline ends. This CDR3 contains 14 residues. Germline assignment: CDR1 KGHDR and CDR2 SFDVKD. The CDR3 DNA reads as TGTGCCACCAGTGATGTAAGCAACCAAGAGACCCAGTACTTC. Protein sequence: CATSDVSNQETQYF.

The V gene is TRBV3-1 (or the pseudogene TRBV3-2), the J gene TRBJ2-1; 11 bases fit TRBD2. The germline gives CDR1 LGHDT, CDR2 YNNKEL (reference sequence). The V gene end was trimmed by 4 bases and the J gene end by 8 bases; junction bases not matched to a gene: 7. CDR3 length: 15 residues. The CDR3 loop reads CASSLSGRGRYEQFF. The CDR3 DNA sequence: TGTGCCAGCAGCCTTAGCGGGAGGGGGAGGTATGAGCAGTTCTTC.

The chain joins TRBV4-1 to TRBJ1-2, with D possibly being TRBD1 (6 bases). V dropped 4 bases and J dropped 6 bases, with 24 bases sitting between them. CDR1 is MGHRA, CDR2 YSYEKL, per germline. The CDR3 has 17 amino acids. The CDR3 coding sequence is TGCGCCAGCAGCCTTAACCACAGGGACCCTTCTTCCGATGGCTACACCTTC. Translation: CASSLNHRDPSSDGYTF.

The V and J genes are TRBV19 and TRBJ2-5; TRBD2 aligns across 7 bases. The CDR3 sequence is 13 residues long. In germline, CDR1 is LNHDA, CDR2 SQIVND (reference sequence). Germline trimming cut 5 bases from V and 2 bases from J; bases unmatched to any gene: 2. Written as DNA, the CDR3 is TGTGCCAGTAGTTTCGGGGGGCAAGAGACCCAGTACTTC. Amino acids: CASSFGGQETQYF.

The gene calls are TRBV30 and TRBJ2-2; 10 bases align to TRBD2. Germline CDR1 and CDR2: GTSNPN and SVGIG (reference sequence). The CDR3 extends over 16 amino acids. The trim removed 4 bases at V and 6 bases at J, leaving 11 bases unmatched. The CDR3 region has the DNA TGTGCCTGGATTGGGTCGGGACTAGCGATATCCGGGGAGCTGTTTTTT. It is translated as CAWIGSGLAISGELFF.

The V and J genes are TRBV11-2 and TRBJ2-1; 7 nucleotides line up with TRBD2. The CDR3 extends over 15 amino acids. With V trimmed by 3 bases and J by 1 base, 3 bases remained unmatched. CDR1 and CDR2 (germline): SGHAT, FQNNGV. CDR3 nucleotide sequence: TGTGCCAGCAGCTTTCTGCGGGGGTCCTACAATGAGCAGTTCTTC. It specifies CASSFLRGSYNEQFF.